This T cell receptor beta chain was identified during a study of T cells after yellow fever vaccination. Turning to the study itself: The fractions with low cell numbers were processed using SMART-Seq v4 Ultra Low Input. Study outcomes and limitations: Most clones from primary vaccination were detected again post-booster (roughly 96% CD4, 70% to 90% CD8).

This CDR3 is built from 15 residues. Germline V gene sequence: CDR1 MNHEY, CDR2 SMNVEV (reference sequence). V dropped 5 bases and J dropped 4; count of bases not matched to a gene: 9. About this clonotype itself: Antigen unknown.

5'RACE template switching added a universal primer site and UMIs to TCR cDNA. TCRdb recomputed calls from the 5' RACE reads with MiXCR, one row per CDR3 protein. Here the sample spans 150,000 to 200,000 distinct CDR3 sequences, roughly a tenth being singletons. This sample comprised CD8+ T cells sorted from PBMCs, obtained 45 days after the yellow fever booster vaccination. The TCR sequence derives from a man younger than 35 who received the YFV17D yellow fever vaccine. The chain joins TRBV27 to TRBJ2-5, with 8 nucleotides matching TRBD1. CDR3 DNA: TGTGCCAGCAGTCCGCAGGGGGCGGGCAGAGAGACCCAGTACTTC. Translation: CASSPQGAGRETQYF.